This T cell receptor (beta chain) stems from a study of PD-1 blockade in classical Hodgkin lymphoma. Every single patient, without exception, relapsed after autologous stem cell transplantation, and brentuximab vedotin exposure varied. J gave up 1 base and V 3 bases, and 10 bases lay outside the gene matches. The germline gives CDR1 MDHEN, CDR2 SYDVKM. CDR3 length: 19 amino acids. Clones were sequenced by immunoSEQ multiplex PCR, and TCRdb holds only the in-frame ones, with some missing. The table has under 100,000 clones, roughly 83% seen once. The source of this sequence is a human donor with classical Hodgkin lymphoma. The rearrangement links TRBV28 to TRBJ2-6; 9 bases align to TRBD1. The material was peripheral blood mononuclear cells (PBMCs), obtained at baseline. The CDR3 DNA reads TGTGCCAGCAGTTTCCGGACAGGGGCGAGCTCGTCTGGGGCCAACGTCCTGACTTTC. Amino acids: CASSFRTGASSSGANVLTF.